The source of this T cell receptor beta chain is a study of shared clonotypes between healthy human individuals. Terminally differentiated effector memory CD45RA+ cells were left out of the naive CD8 fraction, which was CD45RO-negative and positively selected for CCR7. Investigators spread the genomic DNA of each subset evenly over several immunoSEQ plates. TCRdb's copy holds only in-frame clones and misses some; the assay was immunoSEQ multiplex PCR. The sample comprises about 680,000 clones, about 92% of which are singletons, and about a quarter rests with the top ten. V was shortened by 2 bases and J by 13 bases, with 17 bases between the two germline ends. CDR3 length equals 14 residues. The germline V gene has CDR1 MDHEN and CDR2 SYDVKM. Study-level findings and limits: Clonotypes which were not shared had lower generation probabilities than clonotypes that all four donors shared. Clonotype sharing among donors likely depends on sequencing depth.

With respect to this clone: Antigen specificity is unknown.

The rearrangement links TRBV28 to TRBJ2-2; D is ambiguous. Material: naive CD8+ T cells sorted from blood. The receptor's source is a young man in good health. Here the CDR3 reads CASSLILATPRLFF. The DNA of the CDR3 is TGTGCCAGCAGTTTAATCTTGGCCACACCACGGCTGTTTTTT.